These 9 T cell receptor beta chains share one sample of origin, sequenced in a study of blood T cells in healthy people across ages. A second PCR of about 6 to 11 cycles used a sample-barcoded 5' primer and a J-beta primer mix. A single record per CDR3 protein comes from TCRdb applying MiXCR to the 5' RACE reads. The table lists approximately 1,000,000 distinct CDR3 sequences, 45% of them singletons. The specimen was blood. These receptors originate from a woman aged 55 to 70 in good health.

The chain combines TRBV29-1 with TRBJ2-7; 10 positions agree with TRBD2. The germline gives CDR1 SQVTM, CDR2 ANQGSEA. The CDR3 is 13 amino acids. CDR3 amino acids: CSAGGTSEYEQYF. Here the CDR3 DNA reads TGCAGTGCTGGGGGGACTAGCGAGTACGAGCAGTACTTC.

The chain combines TRBV2 with TRBJ2-1; 14 nucleotides agree with TRBD2. The CDR3 has 15 amino acids. Trimming cost V 7 bases and J 6 bases; bases outside gene matches: 5. The germline CDR1 and CDR2 sequences are SNHLY and FYNNEI. The CDR3 is CASNRLAGGFNEQFF. The CDR3 DNA reads TGTGCCAGCAATCGACTAGCGGGAGGGTTCAATGAGCAGTTCTTC.

This clonotype has a handful of counts. The chain carries TRBV6-1 and TRBJ2-7; D is unclear. CDR3 size: 15 residues. Trimming stripped 0 bases from V and 0 bases from J, with 9 bases between. Germline CDR1 is MNHNS and CDR2 is SASEGT. The CDR3 nucleotides read TGTGCCAGCAGTGAAGCAGACTGGAGCTCCTACGAGCAGTACTTC. Translation gives CASSEADWSSYEQYF.

On this clonotype itself: It may be a read error: a sequence one base away is much more abundant. This chain joins TRBV11-2 and TRBJ2-5; D is ambiguous. The CDR3 runs to 13 residues. Germline CDR1 reads SGHAT; CDR2 reads FQNNGV. Trimming stripped 4 bases from V and 5 bases from J, with 11 bases between. The CDR3 sequence: CASSCSARETQYF. DNA for the CDR3: TGTGCCAGCAGCTGCTCGGCACGGGAGACCCAGTACTTC.

This rearrangement joins TRBV2 to TRBJ2-5, with D possibly matching TRBD1 (5 bases). CDR1 and CDR2 from the germline V gene are SNHLY and FYNNEI. V was clipped by 1 base and J by 0 bases, with 6 bases between them. This CDR3 spans 14 amino acids. CDR3 DNA sequence: TGTGCCAGCAGTGAAGACAGGAACCAAGAGACCCAGTACTTC. The encoded protein is CASSEDRNQETQYF.

The chain uses TRBV20-1 and TRBJ2-4; TRBD1 matches 10 bases. The J call is in doubt because the DNA end fits TRBJ2-7 better. This CDR3 is 18 amino acids long. Germline V gene lookup returns CDR1 DFQATT and CDR2 SNEGSKA (reference sequence). As DNA, the CDR3 is TGCAGTGCTAGAGGGGGACAGGGGCTTATAGCGGCCTTTTACGAGCAGTACTTC. Translation gives CSARGGQGLIAAFYEQYF.

As to this clonotype: Compared with germline, one end of the junction differs, possibly owing to a read error. V is TRBV25-1 and J is TRBJ2-1; D may be TRBD1 (5 bases). Germline CDR1 and CDR2: MGHDK and SYGVNS. CDR3 size: 15 residues. DNA for the CDR3: TGTACCAGCAGTGACCAGGGAACAGCCTACAATGAGCAGTTCTTC. Translated, it gives CTSSDQGTAYNEQFF.

This clonotype was counted at least ten times. This rearrangement joins TRBV7-2 to TRBJ2-7; 7 bases map to TRBD2. The germline CDR1 and CDR2 sequences are SGHTA and FQGNSA. J lost 4 bases, V lost 5 bases, and 11 bases had no gene match. The CDR3 length is 15 residues. The CDR3, as DNA: TGTGCCAGCAGCCCTAGCGGTATCAAGTTATACGAGCAGTACTTC. Translated: CASSPSGIKLYEQYF.

The V call is TRBV28, the J call TRBJ2-1; 9 bases match TRBD1. The V segment lost 4 bases and the J segment 6 bases; nucleotides outside the gene matches: 16. CDR3 length equals 18 residues. The germline V gene has CDR1 MDHEN and CDR2 SYDVKM. The CDR3 here is CASSSLLQGAGTFNEQFF. The CDR3 DNA sequence: TGTGCCAGCAGTTCCTTATTACAGGGGGCAGGAACGTTCAATGAGCAGTTCTTC. Full variable domain (remainder filled in from reference TRBV28 and TRBJ2-1): DVKVTQSSRYLVKRTGEKVFLECVQDMDHENMFWYRQDPGLGLRLIYFSYDVKMKEKGDIPEGYSVSREKKERFSLILESASTNQTSMYLCASSSLLQGAGTFNEQFFGPGTRLTVL.